These T cell receptor beta chains were read from a single sample in a study of blood T cell repertoires in COVID-19. Repertoires were generated with immunoSEQ multiplex PCR, while TCRdb's copy carries only in-frame clones and drops some. The sample consists of about 190,000 clones, almost 90% of them appearing once. Source material: peripheral blood. All receptors derive from a man between 45 and 60 years old with acute or convalescent COVID-19. Each CDR3 is given with its conserved first and last residue. D genes are given only for firm matches. Where a row states a size, it is once, few, many or the class of an expanded clone; other rows omit it.

V gene	J gene	D gene	clone size	CDR3 DNA	CDR3 protein
TRBV2	TRBJ2-5	TRBD2	.	TGTGCCAGCAGTCAGACTAGCGGGAGGCACAACTTC	CASSQTSGRHNF
TRBV28	TRBJ1-5	.	.	TGTGCCAGCAGTTCGACTTCGGGGAGGTATAGCAATCAGCCCCAGCATTTT	CASSSTSGRYSNQPQHF
TRBV24-1	TRBJ2-7	TRBD1	.	TGTGCCACCAGTGATTACGGGACAGGGGGCTACGAGCAGTACTTC	CATSDYGTGGYEQYF
TRBV18	TRBJ2-2	TRBD1	.	TGTGCCAGCTCAACCCAGGGGGCGAACACCGGGGAGCTGTTTTTT	CASSTQGANTGELFF
TRBV18	TRBJ2-7	.	.	TGTGCCAGCTCACCACTCGGGGCGGGGCAGCCTTACGAGCAGTACTTC	CASSPLGAGQPYEQYF
TRBV6-6	TRBJ2-7	TRBD1	.	TGTGCCAGCAGTTACTCGGGCCGGGACAGATCCTACGAGCAGTACTTC	CASSYSGRDRSYEQYF
TRBV27	TRBJ2-1	TRBD1	.	TGTGCCAGCAGTTTAAGGACAGGGGGCAATGAGCAGTTCTTC	CASSLRTGGNEQFF
TRBV4-2	TRBJ2-1	TRBD2	.	TGTGCCAGCAGCCCAGGTGGGGGGGTAGGGACTAATGAGCAGTTCTTC	CASSPGGGVGTNEQFF
TRBV28	TRBJ1-2	TRBD1	.	TGTGCCAGCAGACAAACGGGGACAGAGAACTATGGCTACACCTTC	CASRQTGTENYGYTF
TRBV21-1	TRBJ2-5	.	few	TGTGCCAGCAGGACCCTCGCAGCTGAGCGGGAGGGCCGGGAGACCCAGTACTTC	CASRTLAAEREGRETQYF
TRBV18	TRBJ2-3	TRBD2	once	TGTGCCAGCTCCCTACTAGCGGGGGGCCGGAGCACAGATACGCAGTATTTT	CASSLLAGGRSTDTQYF